Described below is a single T cell receptor (beta chain) sequence and its context. V was pared by 4 bases and J by 5 bases, with 2 bases of the junction left unmatched. Germline V lookup: CDR1 LGHDT, CDR2 YNNKEL (reference sequence). This CDR3 contains 13 residues. In the authors' workflow: Researchers report that nucleated cell counts were estimated from reference gene primer amplification. Here immunoSEQ multiplex PCR was the method, and the copy in TCRdb shows in-frame clones only, minus some. V and J calls plus clone size are reproduced from that table; the DNA served to infer D and trimming. The sample includes 350,000 to 450,000 clones, approximately 88% seen only once; the top ten take 0.95% to 1.5%. This sample is drawn from a study of blood T cell repertoires in COVID-19. Study overall: Researchers got acute and convalescent COVID-19 samples from the United States, Italy and Spain. T cells, B-cell-depleted T cells, or PBMCs supplied cDNA or gDNA.

The sequenced sample was peripheral blood. This receptor was identified in a man aged 35-49 years with acute or convalescent COVID-19. This chain connects TRBV3-1 (or the pseudogene TRBV3-2) to TRBJ1-2, with 9 bases matching TRBD1. The CDR3 protein is CASSLGTGYGYTF. CDR3 bases: TGTGCCAGCAGCCTGGGGACAGGGTATGGCTACACCTTC.